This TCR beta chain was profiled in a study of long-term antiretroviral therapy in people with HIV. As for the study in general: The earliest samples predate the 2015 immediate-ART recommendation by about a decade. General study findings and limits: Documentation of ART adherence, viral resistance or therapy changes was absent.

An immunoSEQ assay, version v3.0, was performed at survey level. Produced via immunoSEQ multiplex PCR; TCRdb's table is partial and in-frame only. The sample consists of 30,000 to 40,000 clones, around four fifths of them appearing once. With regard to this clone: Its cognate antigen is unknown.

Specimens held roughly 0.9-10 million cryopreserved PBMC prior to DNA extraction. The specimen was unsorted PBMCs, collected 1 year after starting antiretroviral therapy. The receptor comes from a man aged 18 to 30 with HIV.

In DNA form, the CDR3 reads TGCGCCAGCAGCCAAGAAATACTAGCGAGCACAGATACGCAGTATTTT. Its protein is CASSQEILASTDTQYF. The V and J genes are TRBV4-3 and TRBJ2-3, with TRBD2 matching over 7 bases. Looked up from germline, CDR1 is LGHNA and CDR2 is YSLEER. J lost 0 bases, V lost 0 bases, and 3 bases had no gene match. This CDR3 is built from 16 residues.